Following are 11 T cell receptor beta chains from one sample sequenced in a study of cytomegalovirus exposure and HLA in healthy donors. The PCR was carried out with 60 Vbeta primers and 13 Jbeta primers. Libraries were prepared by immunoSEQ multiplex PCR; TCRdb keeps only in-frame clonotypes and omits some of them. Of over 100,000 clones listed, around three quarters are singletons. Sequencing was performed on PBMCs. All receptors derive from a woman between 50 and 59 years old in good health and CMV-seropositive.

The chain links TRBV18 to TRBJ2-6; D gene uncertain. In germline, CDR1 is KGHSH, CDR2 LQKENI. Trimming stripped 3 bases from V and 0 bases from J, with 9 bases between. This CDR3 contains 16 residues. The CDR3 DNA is TGTGCCAGCTCACCGCTAGGTACCTCTGGGGCCAACGTCCTGACTTTC. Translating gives CASSPLGTSGANVLTF.

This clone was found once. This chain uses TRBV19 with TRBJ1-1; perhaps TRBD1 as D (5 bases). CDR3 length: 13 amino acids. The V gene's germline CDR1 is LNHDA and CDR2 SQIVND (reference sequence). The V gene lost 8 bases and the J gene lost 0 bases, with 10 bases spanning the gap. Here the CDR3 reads CASSTGLNTEAFF. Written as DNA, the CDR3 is TGTGCCAGTTCCACAGGTTTGAACACTGAAGCTTTCTTT. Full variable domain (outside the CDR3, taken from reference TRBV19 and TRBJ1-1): DGGITQSPKYLFRKEGQNVTLSCEQNLNHDAMYWYRQDPGQGLRLIYYSQIVNDFQKGDIAEGYSVSREKKESFPLTVTSAQKNPTAFYLCASSTGLNTEAFFGQGTRLTVV.

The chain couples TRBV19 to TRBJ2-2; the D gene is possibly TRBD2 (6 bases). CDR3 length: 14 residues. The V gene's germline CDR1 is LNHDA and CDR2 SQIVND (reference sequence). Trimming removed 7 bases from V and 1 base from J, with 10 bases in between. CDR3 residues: CASTPGGNTGELFF. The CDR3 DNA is TGTGCCAGTACACCCGGGGGGAACACCGGGGAGCTGTTTTTT.

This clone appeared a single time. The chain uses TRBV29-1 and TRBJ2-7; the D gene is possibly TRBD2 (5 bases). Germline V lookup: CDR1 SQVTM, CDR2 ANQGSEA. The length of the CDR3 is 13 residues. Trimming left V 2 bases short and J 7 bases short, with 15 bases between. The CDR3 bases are TGCAGCGTTGAATCAGGCTTGGGCGGGGAGCAGTACTTC. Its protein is CSVESGLGGEQYF.

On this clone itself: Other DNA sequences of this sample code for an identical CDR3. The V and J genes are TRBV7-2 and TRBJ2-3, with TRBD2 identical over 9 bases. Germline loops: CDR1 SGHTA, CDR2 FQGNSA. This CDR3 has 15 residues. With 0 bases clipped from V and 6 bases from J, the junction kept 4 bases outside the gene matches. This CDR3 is CASSLAAGGLDTQYF. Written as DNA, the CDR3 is TGTGCCAGCAGCTTAGCGGCGGGGGGGTTGGATACGCAGTATTTT.

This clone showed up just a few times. CDR3 sequence: CASGPALGLADQETQYF. DNA for the CDR3: TGTGCCAGCGGACCTGCCTTGGGACTAGCGGACCAAGAGACCCAGTACTTC. The rearrangement joins TRBV27 to TRBJ2-5; 11 bases match TRBD2. V lost 8 bases, J lost 0 bases, and 11 bases stayed unmatched. CDR3 length equals 17 residues. Germline CDR1 is MNHEY and CDR2 is SMNVEV (reference sequence).

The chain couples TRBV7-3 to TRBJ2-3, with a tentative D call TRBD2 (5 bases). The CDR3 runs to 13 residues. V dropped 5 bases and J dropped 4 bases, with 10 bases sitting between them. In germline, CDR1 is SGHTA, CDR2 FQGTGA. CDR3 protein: CASSPRGSDTQYF. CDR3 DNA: TGTGCCAGCAGCCCCCGGGGTTCAGATACGCAGTATTTT.

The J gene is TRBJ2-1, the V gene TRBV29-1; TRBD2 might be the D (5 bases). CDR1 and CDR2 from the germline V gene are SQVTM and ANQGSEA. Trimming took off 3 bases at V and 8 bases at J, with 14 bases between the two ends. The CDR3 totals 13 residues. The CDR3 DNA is TGCAGCGTTGATCTCCTCCGGGGAGATGAGCAGTTCTTC. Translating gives CSVDLLRGDEQFF.

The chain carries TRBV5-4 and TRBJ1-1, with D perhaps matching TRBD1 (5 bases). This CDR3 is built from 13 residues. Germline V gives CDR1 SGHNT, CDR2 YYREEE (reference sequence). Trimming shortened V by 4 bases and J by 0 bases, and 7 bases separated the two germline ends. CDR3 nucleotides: TGTGCCAGCAGCCGGGACTTGAACACTGAAGCTTTCTTT. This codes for CASSRDLNTEAFF.

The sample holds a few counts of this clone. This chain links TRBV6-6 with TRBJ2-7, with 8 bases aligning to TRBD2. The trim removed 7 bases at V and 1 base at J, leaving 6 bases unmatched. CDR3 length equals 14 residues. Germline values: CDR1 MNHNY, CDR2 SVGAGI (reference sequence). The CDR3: CASTPGGGSYEQYF. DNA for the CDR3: TGTGCCAGCACCCCCGGGGGGGGTTCCTACGAGCAGTACTTC.

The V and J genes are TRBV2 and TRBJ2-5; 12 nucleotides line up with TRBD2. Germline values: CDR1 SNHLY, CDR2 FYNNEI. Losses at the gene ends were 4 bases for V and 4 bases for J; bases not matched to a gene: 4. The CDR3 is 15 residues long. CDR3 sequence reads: CASSVGLAGRETQYF. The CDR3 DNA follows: TGTGCCAGCAGTGTAGGACTAGCGGGGAGAGAGACCCAGTACTTC.